Sequencing of this T cell receptor beta chain was carried out in a study of T cell changes during pregnancy in multiple sclerosis (dated by TCRdb to between 2018 and 2021). About the investigation overall: The study examined how the T cell repertoire changed over the course of pregnancy in women with multiple sclerosis.

Turning to this clone: No cognate antigen has been identified for it. No base qualities exist here, and no much larger clone lies one base off it.

The library was made by the immunoSEQ multiplex PCR assay. TCRdb re-hosts the immuneACCESS table, in-frame sequences only. Its copies lack some clones; in the studies checked, an unresolved V gene accounts for under half of them, and the cause for the rest is not known. Here the sample has tens of thousands of clones; about 90% occur a single time. The ten largest clones add up to 3.5% to 4% of the sample. After removal of 1 base from V and 14 bases from J, the junction retains 6 bases not matched to a gene. The CDR3 runs 13 residues from the cysteine to the phenylalanine. The DNA shown is the 39-base CDR3, in frame from base 1. CDR1 and CDR2 (SGHAT, FQNNGV) derive from the germline V gene.

In this chain, TRBV11-2 is recombined with TRBJ2-1, with 9 middle bases fitting TRBD2. The sequence was collected from a female donor in good health, serving as a control in a pregnancy study. Some clones in this sample may be carry-over from other donors' samples. The sample consisted of PBMCs, taken in the first trimester of pregnancy. The nucleotides read TGTGCCAGCAGCTTAGGCGCGGGCGGGAGGGAGTTCTTC. It translates as CASSLGAGGREFF.